A single sample gave rise to the 27 T cell receptor beta chains below, sequenced in a study of shared clonotypes between healthy human individuals. Produced via immunoSEQ multiplex PCR; TCRdb's table is partial and in-frame only. The repertoire includes some 2.1 million clones, approximately 95% of them detected once, and around 0.13% sits in the top ten. Material: naive CD4+ T cells sorted from blood. Subset defined: CD45RA+ positively selected. The receptors shown here come from a man between 18 and 29 years old in good health.

The V gene is TRBV7-2, the J gene TRBJ2-1; D is possibly TRBD2 (6 bases). CDR3 size: 15 residues. Trimming left V 4 bases short and J 3 bases short, with 13 bases between. Germline V CDR1 and CDR2: SGHTA, FQGNSA. The CDR3 sequence is CASSSSSASYNEQFF. The DNA for the CDR3 is TGTGCCAGCAGCTCGTCTAGCGCCAGCTACAATGAGCAGTTCTTC.

The chain is built from TRBV28 and TRBJ1-5, with TRBD1 as a possible D gene (6 bases). The V end lost 8 bases, the J end lost 7 bases, and 12 bases lay between the germline ends. Germline CDR1 reads MDHEN; CDR2 reads SYDVKM. The CDR3 is made up of 12 amino acids. The CDR3 DNA sequence: TGTGCCAGCTGGGGCGACAGGCAGCCCCAGCATTTT. This encodes CASWGDRQPQHF.

The chain joins TRBV14 to TRBJ2-2; D is ambiguous. CDR1 is SGHDN, CDR2 FVKESK, per germline. Trimming cost V 1 base and J 4 bases, with 7 bases left between them. The CDR3 spans 14 residues. CDR3 loop: CASSQVWPTGELFF. The CDR3 region has the DNA TGTGCCAGCAGCCAAGTGTGGCCCACCGGGGAGCTGTTTTTT.

The chain carries TRBV7-9 and TRBJ1-4, with 7 bases lining up with TRBD1. Germline lookup yields CDR1 SEHNR and CDR2 FQNEAQ (reference sequence). The junction had 8 bases not matched to a gene; V was cut back by 0 bases and J by 4 bases. The CDR3 loop spans 17 amino acids. The CDR3 region is CASSLANRDSFNEKLFF. For the CDR3, the DNA is TGTGCCAGCAGCTTAGCGAACCGGGACAGCTTTAATGAAAAACTGTTTTTT.

This clone occurred once. The CDR3 region is CASSREGTGVRSPLHF. The DNA for the CDR3 is TGTGCCAGCTCACGTGAAGGGACAGGGGTACGATCACCCCTCCACTTT. The gene calls are TRBV18 and TRBJ1-6; TRBD1 agrees at 10 bases. The germline CDR1 and CDR2 sequences are KGHSH and LQKENI. CDR3 length: 16 amino acids. V dropped 4 bases and J dropped 10; count of bases not matched to a gene: 10.

This sequence joins TRBV27 and TRBJ1-3; unclear D gene. Deletions cut 7 bases from V and 0 bases from J, with 31 bases between. The CDR3 totals 21 residues. CDR1 and CDR2 from the germline V gene are MNHEY and SMNVEV (reference sequence). The CDR3 protein is CASMGTGLVANGHHSGNTIYF. The CDR3 DNA follows: TGTGCCAGCATGGGTACGGGCCTCGTGGCAAATGGCCACCACTCTGGAAACACCATATATTTT.

The chain has TRBV2 and TRBJ1-5; weak D call: TRBD1 (6 bases). V gave up 7 bases and J gave up 2 bases, with 15 bases separating them. CDR1 and CDR2 (germline): SNHLY, FYNNEI. The CDR3 runs to 15 residues. The CDR3 nucleotides are TGTGCCAGCACCGAGGGGGGGACGGGCAATCAGCCCCAGCATTTT. Translated, it gives CASTEGGTGNQPQHF.

The gene calls are TRBV7-2 and TRBJ2-3; TRBD2 matches at 8 bases. Germline-derived CDR1 and CDR2 are SGHTA and FQGNSA. The V gene end was trimmed by 3 bases and the J gene end by 5 bases; junction bases not matched to a gene: 7. The CDR3 is made up of 15 amino acids. For the CDR3, the DNA is TGTGCCAGCAGCTTGGGCGGGAGGACCCAAGATACGCAGTATTTT. This codes for CASSLGGRTQDTQYF.

A word on this clone: Other DNA sequences in this specimen translate into the identical CDR3. This chain connects TRBV11-2 to TRBJ2-2; TRBD2 matches at 8 bases. The CDR3 totals 15 residues. The germline CDR1 and CDR2 sequences are SGHAT and FQNNGV. J was trimmed by 4 bases and V by 0 bases; bases with no gene match: 1. CDR3 loop: CASSLEGLGTGELFF. CDR3 bases: TGTGCCAGCAGCTTAGAGGGACTAGGCACCGGGGAGCTGTTTTTT.

The chain uses TRBV6-1 and TRBJ2-7; D tentatively fits TRBD1 or TRBD2 (7 bases each). This CDR3 has 15 amino acids. Germline CDR1 is MNHNS and CDR2 is SASEGT. Trimming removed 5 bases at V and 4 bases at J, with 18 bases between. The CDR3 spells CASSFVPQGGYEQYF. Written as DNA, the CDR3 is TGTGCCAGCAGTTTCGTCCCCCAGGGGGGGTACGAGCAGTACTTC.

The V gene is TRBV2, the J gene TRBJ1-6; no firm D call. V was clipped by 4 bases and J by 8 bases, with 12 bases between them. The length of the CDR3 is 14 residues. Germline lookup yields CDR1 SNHLY and CDR2 FYNNEI. CDR3 in DNA: TGTGCCAGCAGTGTGTATTCTTGGGATTCACCCCTCCACTTT. Protein product: CASSVYSWDSPLHF.

About this clone itself: This sample includes further DNA sequences coding for the same CDR3. The chain recombines TRBV4-2 with TRBJ2-3, with D perhaps matching TRBD2 (5 bases). From germline, CDR1 is LGHNA and CDR2 YNFKEQ. The CDR3 is made up of 13 amino acids. V shed 0 bases and J shed 5 bases, with 6 bases lying between them. The CDR3 loop reads CASSQDRGDTQYF. The CDR3 DNA sequence: TGTGCCAGCAGCCAAGACCGGGGAGATACGCAGTATTTT.

V usage is TRBV30 and J usage is TRBJ2-7; D may be TRBD2 (5 bases). Trimming took 3 bases from V and 9 from J, leaving 30 bases between them. This CDR3 spans 17 amino acids. The germline V gene encodes CDR1 GTSNPN and CDR2 SVGIG (reference sequence). CDR3 sequence reads: CAWSGEYGLRPNRGQYF. Written as DNA, the CDR3 is TGTGCCTGGAGCGGGGAATATGGCCTTCGGCCCAATCGAGGGCAGTACTTC. The full variable domain, completed using reference TRBV30 and TRBJ2-7, is SQTIHQWPATLVQPVGSPLSLECTVEGTSNPNLYWYRQAAGRGLQLLFYSVGIGQISSEVPQNLSASRPQDRQFILSSKKLLLSDSGFYLCAWSGEYGLRPNRGQYFGPGTRLTVT.

The chain couples TRBV28 to TRBJ2-7, with D maybe TRBD1 (6 bases). The CDR3 has 15 residues. Germline CDR1 is MDHEN and CDR2 is SYDVKM. Trimming shortened V by 4 bases and J by 0 bases, and 13 bases separated the two germline ends. CDR3 loop: CASSSRTENSYEQYF. The CDR3, as DNA: TGTGCCAGCAGTTCCCGGACAGAAAACTCCTACGAGCAGTACTTC. Filled out from reference TRBV28 and TRBJ2-7, the complete variable domain reads DVKVTQSSRYLVKRTGEKVFLECVQDMDHENMFWYRQDPGLGLRLIYFSYDVKMKEKGDIPEGYSVSREKKERFSLILESASTNQTSMYLCASSSRTENSYEQYFGPGTRLTVT.

The rearrangement uses TRBV2 and TRBJ2-4, with unresolved D. V was cut by 11 bases and J by 0 bases, with 11 bases left in between. The CDR3 spans 13 residues. Germline loops: CDR1 SNHLY, CDR2 FYNNEI. The CDR3, as DNA: TGTGCCGGCTCACCCCTAGCCAAAAACATTCAGTACTTC. Translated, it gives CAGSPLAKNIQYF.

This chain links TRBV15 with TRBJ2-3; no clear D gene. Between the trimmed V and J ends, which lost 0 bases and 5 bases, there was a span of 3 bases. This CDR3 contains 12 residues. Germline-derived CDR1 and CDR2 are LNHNV and YYDKDF (reference sequence). The CDR3 sequence is CATSRDKDTQYF. CDR3 sequence (DNA): TGTGCCACCAGCAGAGATAAAGATACGCAGTATTTT.

The V gene is TRBV6-6, the J gene TRBJ1-1, with a possible D match to TRBD1 (6 bases). Trimming pared 2 bases from V and 7 bases from J, leaving 11 bases between. Germline loops: CDR1 MNHNY, CDR2 SVGAGI (reference sequence). This CDR3 comprises 13 residues. The CDR3 spells CASSYGQGSEAFF. DNA of the CDR3: TGTGCCAGCAGTTACGGTCAGGGGAGTGAAGCTTTCTTT.

The genes are TRBV7-8 and TRBJ2-4; tentative D call: TRBD2 (6 bases). The V and J ends lost 2 bases and 9 bases respectively, with 11 bases between them. Per the germline V gene, CDR1 is SGHVS and CDR2 is FQNEAQ. The CDR3 is 13 amino acids. CDR3 in DNA: TGTGCCAGCAGCTTACCCTACGGGAGCATTCAGTACTTC. Translation gives CASSLPYGSIQYF.

V gene TRBV5-1 combines with J gene TRBJ2-1; D is ambiguous. This CDR3 has 15 amino acids. Germline V gives CDR1 SGHRS, CDR2 YFSETQ. V was clipped by 0 bases and J by 6 bases, with 13 bases between them. The CDR3 coding sequence is TGCGCCAGCAGCTTGGAAGGCTCCATGGGCAATGAGCAGTTCTTC. Its protein product is CASSLEGSMGNEQFF.

This chain connects TRBV9 to TRBJ1-4; D ambiguous. The CDR3 extends over 14 amino acids. V dropped 0 bases and J dropped 5 bases, with 8 bases sitting between them. Germline V gene lookup returns CDR1 SGDLS and CDR2 YYNGEE. CDR3 sequence: CASSVGDPNEKLFF. CDR3 sequence (DNA): TGTGCCAGCAGCGTAGGGGATCCGAATGAAAAACTGTTTTTT.

V and J are TRBV2 and TRBJ2-3, with 8 bases lining up with TRBD1. The CDR3 totals 15 residues. J lost 6 bases, V lost 2 bases, and 7 bases had no gene match. The germline V gene has CDR1 SNHLY and CDR2 FYNNEI. The CDR3 region is CASSEYEQGADTQYF. The CDR3 coding sequence is TGTGCCAGCAGTGAATATGAGCAGGGGGCGGATACGCAGTATTTT.

This clone was seen a single time. This chain joins TRBV6-1 and TRBJ1-6, with TRBD1 as a possible D gene (5 bases). The CDR3 extends over 14 amino acids. Trimming cost V 8 bases and J 7 bases, with 15 bases left between them. The V gene's germline CDR1 is MNHNS and CDR2 SASEGT. Here the CDR3 reads CASHRDGKNSPLHF. The CDR3 DNA follows: TGTGCCAGCCATCGGGACGGGAAAAATTCACCCCTCCACTTT.

The genes are TRBV2 and TRBJ2-4; TRBD1 is a possible D gene (6 bases). V was cut by 4 bases and J by 4 bases, with 8 bases left in between. The CDR3 is 13 residues long. Germline V gene sequence: CDR1 SNHLY, CDR2 FYNNEI. The CDR3 bases are TGTGCCAGCAGTGTAACAGGGAAAAACATTCAGTACTTC. Translation gives CASSVTGKNIQYF.

The rearrangement joins TRBV30 to TRBJ2-5; D assignment may be TRBD1 or TRBD2 (6 bases each). Trimming removed 4 bases at V and 5 bases at J, with 20 bases between. CDR3 length equals 15 residues. CDR1 and CDR2 (germline): GTSNPN, SVGIG (reference sequence). As DNA, the CDR3 is TGTGCCTGGATGGCGGGGCAGGGGCCAGGGGAGACCCAGTACTTC. This sequence encodes CAWMAGQGPGETQYF.

In its sample, this clone was seen many times. At the DNA level, this CDR3 is encoded by other sequences in the same sample as well. This chain connects TRBV2 to TRBJ1-5; 7 bases match TRBD1. V lost 1 base to trimming and J lost 4 bases; unmatched junction nucleotides: 10. Germline CDR1 SNHLY, CDR2 FYNNEI. This CDR3 has 17 residues. The CDR3 protein is CASSEVRGVTGNQPQHF. In DNA, the CDR3 is TGTGCCAGCAGTGAAGTGCGGGGGGTGACAGGGAATCAGCCCCAGCATTTT.

Notes on this clone: Different DNA sequences within this sample yield the same CDR3. The chain employs TRBV30 and TRBJ1-2; D is unclear. The germline V gene has CDR1 GTSNPN and CDR2 SVGIG (reference sequence). Deletions cut 0 bases from V and 2 bases from J, with 7 bases between. The CDR3 totals 13 residues. The CDR3 region has the DNA TGTGCCTGGAGTGTCGGGATAAACTATGGCTACACCTTC. Translated, it gives CAWSVGINYGYTF.

The genes are TRBV25-1 and TRBJ1-1; 9 nucleotides align to TRBD1. The CDR3 runs to 12 residues. Per germline, CDR1 MGHDK and CDR2 SYGVNS. Trimming took 6 bases from V and 9 from J; bases not matched to a gene: 5. In DNA form, the CDR3 reads TGTGCCAGCAGAACAGGGGGCGGGCAAGCTTTCTTT. Its protein product is CASRTGGGQAFF.